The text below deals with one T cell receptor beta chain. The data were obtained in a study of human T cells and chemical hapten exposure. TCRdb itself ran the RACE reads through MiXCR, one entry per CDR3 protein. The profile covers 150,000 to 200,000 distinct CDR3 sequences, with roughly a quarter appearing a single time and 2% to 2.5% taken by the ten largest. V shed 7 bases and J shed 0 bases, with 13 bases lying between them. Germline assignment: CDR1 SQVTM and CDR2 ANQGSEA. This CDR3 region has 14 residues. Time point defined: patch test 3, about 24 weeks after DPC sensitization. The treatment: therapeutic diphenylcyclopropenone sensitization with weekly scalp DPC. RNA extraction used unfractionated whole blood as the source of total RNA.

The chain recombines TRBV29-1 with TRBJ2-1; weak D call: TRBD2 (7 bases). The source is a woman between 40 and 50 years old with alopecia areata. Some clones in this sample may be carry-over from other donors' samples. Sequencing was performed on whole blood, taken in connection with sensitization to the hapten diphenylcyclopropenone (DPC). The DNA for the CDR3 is TGCAGCGCTGGAGGGGGGGACTCCTACAATGAGCAGTTCTTC. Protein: CSAGGGDSYNEQFF.